This T cell receptor beta chain is from a study of blood T cells in healthy people across ages. Study-wide results and limits: Conclusively comparing naive with antigen-experienced cells was impossible with unsorted PBMCs.

This clonotype was counted a few times. What it recognizes is unknown. Germline loops: CDR1 MDHEN, CDR2 SYDVKM. This CDR3 spans 15 amino acids. Between the trimmed V and J ends, which lost 5 bases and 5 bases, there was a span of 16 bases. Alongside a J-beta primer mix, a sample-barcoded 5' primer served in a second PCR lasting roughly 7 to 11 cycles. Each CDR3 protein is one row after TCRdb ran MiXCR on the 5' RACE reads. Of about 800,000 distinct CDR3 sequences in the sample, roughly 46% were seen once. The receptor was derived from a man at least 80 years old in good health. The rearrangement uses TRBV28 and TRBJ1-5; D possibly corresponds to TRBD1 (6 bases). Sequenced input: blood. As DNA, the CDR3 is TGTGCCAGCAGTATCCCCCAGGGGTTCTATCAGCCCCAGCATTTT. Translating gives CASSIPQGFYQPQHF.